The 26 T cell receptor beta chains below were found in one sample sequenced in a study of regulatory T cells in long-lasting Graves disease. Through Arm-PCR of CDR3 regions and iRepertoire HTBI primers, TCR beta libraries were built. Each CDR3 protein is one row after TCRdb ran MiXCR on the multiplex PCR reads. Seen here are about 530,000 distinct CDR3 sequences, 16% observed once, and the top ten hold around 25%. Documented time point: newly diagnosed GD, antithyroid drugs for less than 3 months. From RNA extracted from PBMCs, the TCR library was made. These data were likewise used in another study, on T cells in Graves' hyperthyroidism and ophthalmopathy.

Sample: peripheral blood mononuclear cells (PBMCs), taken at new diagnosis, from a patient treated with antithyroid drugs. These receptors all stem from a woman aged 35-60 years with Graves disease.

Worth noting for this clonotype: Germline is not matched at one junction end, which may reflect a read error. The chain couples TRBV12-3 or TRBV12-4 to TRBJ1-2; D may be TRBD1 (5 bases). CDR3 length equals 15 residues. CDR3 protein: CASSRNQGSNYGYTF. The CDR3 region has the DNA TGCGCCAGCAGCCGCAACCAGGGTAGTAACTATGGCTACACCTTC.

The DNA of the CDR3 is TGTGCCAGCGGCCGGACTAGCGGGGGGAACCAAGAGACCCAGTACTTC. Translating it yields CASGRTSGGNQETQYF. The chain employs TRBV11-2 and TRBJ2-1; 14 bases align to TRBD2. The J call may be wrong; the DNA end is better matched by TRBJ2-5. The CDR3 contains 16 residues. Germline CDR1 is SGHAT and CDR2 is FQNNGV.

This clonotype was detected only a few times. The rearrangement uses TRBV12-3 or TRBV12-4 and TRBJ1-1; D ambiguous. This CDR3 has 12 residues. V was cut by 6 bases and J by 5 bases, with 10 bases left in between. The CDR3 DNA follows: TGTGCCAGCAGCCGTACGATGACTGAAGCTTTCTTT. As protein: CASSRTMTEAFF.

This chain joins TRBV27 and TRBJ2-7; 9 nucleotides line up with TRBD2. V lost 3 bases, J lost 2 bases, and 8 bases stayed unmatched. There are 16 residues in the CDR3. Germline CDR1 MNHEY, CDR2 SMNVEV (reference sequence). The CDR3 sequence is CASSFSAGGPAYEQYF. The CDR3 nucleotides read TGTGCCAGCAGTTTTTCGGCGGGAGGGCCGGCCTACGAGCAGTACTTC.

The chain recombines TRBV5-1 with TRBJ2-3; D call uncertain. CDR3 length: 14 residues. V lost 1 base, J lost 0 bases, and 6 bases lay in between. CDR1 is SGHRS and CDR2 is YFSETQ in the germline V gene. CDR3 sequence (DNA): TGCGCCAGCAGCTTGCGAGCTAGCACAGATACGCAGTATTTT. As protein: CASSLRASTDTQYF.

CDR3 nucleotide sequence: TGTGCCAGCAGCTCCCCGGGGCAGAATCAGCCCCAGCATTTT. Encoded protein: CASSSPGQNQPQHF. This rearrangement joins TRBV4-2 to TRBJ1-5; D possibly corresponds to TRBD1 (5 bases). V was shortened by 5 bases and J by 4 bases, with 12 bases between the two germline ends. CDR1 is LGHNA and CDR2 is YNFKEQ in the germline V gene. The CDR3 has 14 amino acids.

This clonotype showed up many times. The CDR3 DNA sequence: TGTGCCAGCAGTGAAAGTTCGAGCCGTGGCTACACCTTC. Translated, it gives CASSESSSRGYTF. The chain couples TRBV2 to TRBJ1-2; D call uncertain. This CDR3 spans 13 amino acids. The V gene's germline CDR1 is SNHLY and CDR2 FYNNEI. V gave up 2 bases and J gave up 7 bases, with 11 bases separating them.

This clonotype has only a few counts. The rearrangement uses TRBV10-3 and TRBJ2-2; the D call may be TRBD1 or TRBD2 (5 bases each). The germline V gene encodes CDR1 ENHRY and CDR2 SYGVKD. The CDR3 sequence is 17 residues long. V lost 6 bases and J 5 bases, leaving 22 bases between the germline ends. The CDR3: CAISLPRDPRWTGELFF. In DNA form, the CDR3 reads TGTGCCATCAGCCTGCCTAGGGACCCCCGGTGGACCGGGGAGCTGTTTTTT.

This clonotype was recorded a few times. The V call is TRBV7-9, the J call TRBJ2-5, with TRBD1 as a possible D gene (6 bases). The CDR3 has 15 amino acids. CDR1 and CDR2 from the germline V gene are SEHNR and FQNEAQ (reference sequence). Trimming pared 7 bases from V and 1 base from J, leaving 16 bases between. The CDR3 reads CASIDRTEFQETQYF. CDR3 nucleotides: TGTGCCAGCATCGATCGGACAGAATTCCAAGAGACCCAGTACTTC.

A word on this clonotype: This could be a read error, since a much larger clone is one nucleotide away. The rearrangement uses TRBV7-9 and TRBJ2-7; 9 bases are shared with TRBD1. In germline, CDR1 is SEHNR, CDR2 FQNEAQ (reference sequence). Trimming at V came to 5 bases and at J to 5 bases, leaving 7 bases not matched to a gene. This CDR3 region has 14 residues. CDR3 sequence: CASSPRDRVNEQYF. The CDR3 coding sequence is TGTGCCAGCAGCCCCCGGGACAGGGTCAACGAGCAGTACTTC.

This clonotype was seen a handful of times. CDR3 nucleotide sequence: TGTGCCAGCAGCTTAGGACAGCCTTTCTACGAGCAGTACTTC. Translation: CASSLGQPFYEQYF. The gene calls are TRBV7-9 and TRBJ2-7; TRBD1 is a possible D gene (5 bases). The CDR3 is made up of 14 amino acids. Germline V gene data show CDR1 as SEHNR and CDR2 as FQNEAQ (reference sequence). V lost 1 base and J lost 3, with 10 bases in between.

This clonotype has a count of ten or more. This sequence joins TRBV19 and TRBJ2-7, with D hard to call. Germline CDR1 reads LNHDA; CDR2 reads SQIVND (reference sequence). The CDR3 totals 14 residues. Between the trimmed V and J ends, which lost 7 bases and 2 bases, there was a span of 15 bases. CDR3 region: CASKRLIPAYEQYF. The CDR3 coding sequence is TGTGCCAGTAAACGGTTGATTCCAGCCTACGAGCAGTACTTC.

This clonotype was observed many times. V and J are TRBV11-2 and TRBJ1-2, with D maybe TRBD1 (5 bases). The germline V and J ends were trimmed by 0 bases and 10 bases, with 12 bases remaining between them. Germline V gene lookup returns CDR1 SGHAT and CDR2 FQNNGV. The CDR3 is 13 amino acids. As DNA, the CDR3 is TGTGCCAGCAGCTTAGACGGGACCTACTTCTACACCTTC. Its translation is CASSLDGTYFYTF.

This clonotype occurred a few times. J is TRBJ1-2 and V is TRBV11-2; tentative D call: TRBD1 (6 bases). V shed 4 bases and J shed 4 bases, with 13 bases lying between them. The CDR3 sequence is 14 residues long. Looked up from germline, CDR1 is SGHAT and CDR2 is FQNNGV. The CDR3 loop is CASSSFQGIYGYTF. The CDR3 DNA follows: TGTGCCAGCAGCTCTTTCCAGGGGATCTATGGCTACACCTTC.

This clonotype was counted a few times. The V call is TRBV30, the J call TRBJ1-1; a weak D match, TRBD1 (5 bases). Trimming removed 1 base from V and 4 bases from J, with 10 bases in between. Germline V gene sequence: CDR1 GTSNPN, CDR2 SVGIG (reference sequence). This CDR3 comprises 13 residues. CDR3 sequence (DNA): TGTGCCTGGAGTGCAGGGTTTAGCACTGAAGCTTTCTTT. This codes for CAWSAGFSTEAFF. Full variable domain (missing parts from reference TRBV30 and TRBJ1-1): SQTIHQWPATLVQPVGSPLSLECTVEGTSNPNLYWYRQAAGRGLQLLFYSVGIGQISSEVPQNLSASRPQDRQFILSSKKLLLSDSGFYLCAWSAGFSTEAFFGQGTRLTVV.

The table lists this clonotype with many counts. CDR3 protein: CASSQDRAMGEAFF. The CDR3 coding sequence is TGTGCCAGCAGCCAAGATAGGGCCATGGGGGAAGCTTTCTTT. The chain employs TRBV3-1 and TRBJ1-1; D is uncertain. Trimming removed 0 bases at V and 8 bases at J, with 13 bases between. The germline CDR1 and CDR2 sequences are LGHDT and YNNKEL (reference sequence). The CDR3 length is 14 residues.

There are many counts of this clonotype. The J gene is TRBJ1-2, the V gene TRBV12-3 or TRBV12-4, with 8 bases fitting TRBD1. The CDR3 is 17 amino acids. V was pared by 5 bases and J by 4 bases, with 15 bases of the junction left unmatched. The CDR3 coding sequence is TGTGCCAGCAGTCTCGGGACAGGAACGGCGGCCCCCTATGGCTACACCTTC. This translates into CASSLGTGTAAPYGYTF.

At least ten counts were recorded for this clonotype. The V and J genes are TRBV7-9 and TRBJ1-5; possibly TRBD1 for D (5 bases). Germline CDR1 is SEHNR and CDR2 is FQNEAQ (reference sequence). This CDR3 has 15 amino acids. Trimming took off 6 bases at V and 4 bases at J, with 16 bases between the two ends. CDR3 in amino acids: CASSSGLTGNQPQHF. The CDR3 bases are TGTGCCAGCAGTTCCGGACTTACAGGAAATCAGCCCCAGCATTTT.

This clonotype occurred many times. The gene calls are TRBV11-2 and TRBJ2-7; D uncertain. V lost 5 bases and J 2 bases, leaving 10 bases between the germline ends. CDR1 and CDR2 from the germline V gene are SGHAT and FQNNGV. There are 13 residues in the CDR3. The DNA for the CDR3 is TGTGCCAGCAGCCTCACACTGGCCTACGAGCAGTACTTC. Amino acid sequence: CASSLTLAYEQYF. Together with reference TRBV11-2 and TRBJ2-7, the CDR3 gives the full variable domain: EAGVAQSPRYKIIEKRQSVAFWCNPISGHATLYWYQQILGQGPKLLIQFQNNGVVDDSQLPKDRFSAERLKGVDSTLKIQPAKLEDSAVYLCASSLTLAYEQYFGPGTRLTVT.

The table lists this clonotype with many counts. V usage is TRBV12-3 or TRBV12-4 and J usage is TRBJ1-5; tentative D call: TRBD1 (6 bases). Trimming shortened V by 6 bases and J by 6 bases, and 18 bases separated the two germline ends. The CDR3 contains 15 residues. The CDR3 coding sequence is TGTGCCAGCAGCAGGGACATCGGGTCAGGTCAGCCCCAGCATTTT. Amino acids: CASSRDIGSGQPQHF.

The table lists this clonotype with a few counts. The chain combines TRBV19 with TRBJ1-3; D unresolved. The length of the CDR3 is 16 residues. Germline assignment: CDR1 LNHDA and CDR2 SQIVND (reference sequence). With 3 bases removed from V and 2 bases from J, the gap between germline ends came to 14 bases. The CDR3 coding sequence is TGTGCCAGTAGTATTGATCCGCTGGGGACTGGAAACACCATATATTTT. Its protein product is CASSIDPLGTGNTIYF.

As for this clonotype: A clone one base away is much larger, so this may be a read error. CDR3 DNA: TGTGCTAGCGCCCCCGTAGTGGGCTCTTCCTACGAGCAGTACTTC. As protein: CASAPVVGSSYEQYF. The V gene is TRBV12-5, the J gene TRBJ2-7; unclear D gene. Trimming stripped 9 bases from V and 1 base from J, with 19 bases between. The CDR3 spans 15 residues. Germline V gene data show CDR1 as LGHNT and CDR2 as FRNRAP. Together with reference TRBV12-5 and TRBJ2-7, the CDR3 gives the full variable domain: DARVTQTPRHKVTEMGQEVTMRCQPILGHNTVFWYRQTMMQGLELLAYFRNRAPLDDSGMPKDRFSAEMPDATLATLKIQPSEPRDSAVYFCASAPVVGSSYEQYFGPGTRLTVT.

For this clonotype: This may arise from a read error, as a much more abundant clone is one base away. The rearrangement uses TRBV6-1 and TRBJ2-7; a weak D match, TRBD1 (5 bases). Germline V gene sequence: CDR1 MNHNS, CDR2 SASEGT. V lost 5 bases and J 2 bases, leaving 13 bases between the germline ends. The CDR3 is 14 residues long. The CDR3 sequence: CASSHRTSTYEQYF. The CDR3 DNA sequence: TGTGCCAGCAGTCACAGGACCTCAACCTACGAGCAGTACTTC.

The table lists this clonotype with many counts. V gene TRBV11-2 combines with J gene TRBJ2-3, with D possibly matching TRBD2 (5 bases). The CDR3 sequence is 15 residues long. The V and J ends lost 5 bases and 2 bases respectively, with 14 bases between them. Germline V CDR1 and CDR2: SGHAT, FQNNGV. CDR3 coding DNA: TGTGCCAGCAGCCCTCCGGGAAGAGCCACAGATACGCAGTATTTT. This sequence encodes CASSPPGRATDTQYF.

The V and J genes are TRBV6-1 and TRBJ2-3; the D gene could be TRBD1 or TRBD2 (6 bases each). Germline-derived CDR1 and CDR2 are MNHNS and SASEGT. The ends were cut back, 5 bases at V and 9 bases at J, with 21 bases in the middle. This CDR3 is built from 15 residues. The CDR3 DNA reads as TGTGCCAGCAGTCCTACGGGGGCCCTGGCGGGCACGCAGTATTTT. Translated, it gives CASSPTGALAGTQYF.

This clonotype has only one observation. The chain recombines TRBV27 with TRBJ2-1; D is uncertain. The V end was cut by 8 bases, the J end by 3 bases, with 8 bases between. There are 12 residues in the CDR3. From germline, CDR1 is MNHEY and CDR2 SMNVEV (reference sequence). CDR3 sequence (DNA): TGTGCCAGCGGTCGGTTCTACAATGAGCAGTTCTTC. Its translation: CASGRFYNEQFF.